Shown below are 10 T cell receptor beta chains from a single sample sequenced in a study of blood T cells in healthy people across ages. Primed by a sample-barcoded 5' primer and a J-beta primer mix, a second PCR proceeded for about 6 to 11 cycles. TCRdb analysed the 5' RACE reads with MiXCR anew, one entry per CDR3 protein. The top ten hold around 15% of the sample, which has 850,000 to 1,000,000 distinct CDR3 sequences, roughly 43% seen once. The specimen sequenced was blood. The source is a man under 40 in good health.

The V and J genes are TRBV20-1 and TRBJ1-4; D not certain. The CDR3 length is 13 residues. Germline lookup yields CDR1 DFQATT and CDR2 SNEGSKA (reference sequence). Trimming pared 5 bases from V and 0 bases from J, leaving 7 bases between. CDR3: CSAEGSTNEKLFF. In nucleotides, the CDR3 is TGCAGTGCTGAGGGATCAACTAATGAAAAACTGTTTTTT.

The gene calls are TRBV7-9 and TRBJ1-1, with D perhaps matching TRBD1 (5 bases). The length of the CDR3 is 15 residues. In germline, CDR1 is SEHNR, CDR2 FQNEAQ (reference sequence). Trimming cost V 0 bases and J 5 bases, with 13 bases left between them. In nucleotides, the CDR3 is TGTGCCAGCAGCTTAGCGATGGGGGGTTGGACTGAAGCTTTCTTT. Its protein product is CASSLAMGGWTEAFF.

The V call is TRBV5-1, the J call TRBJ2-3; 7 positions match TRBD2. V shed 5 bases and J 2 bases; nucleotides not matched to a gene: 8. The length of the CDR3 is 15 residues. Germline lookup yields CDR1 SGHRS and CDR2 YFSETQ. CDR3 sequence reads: CASSFPERDTDTQYF. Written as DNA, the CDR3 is TGCGCCAGCAGTTTCCCGGAGCGGGACACAGATACGCAGTATTTT.

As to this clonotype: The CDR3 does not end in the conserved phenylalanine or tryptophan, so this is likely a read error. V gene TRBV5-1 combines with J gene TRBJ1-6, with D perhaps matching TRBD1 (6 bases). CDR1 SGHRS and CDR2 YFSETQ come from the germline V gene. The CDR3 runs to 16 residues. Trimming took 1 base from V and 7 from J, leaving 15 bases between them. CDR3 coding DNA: TGCGCCAGCAGCTTGAAATGGGGGGCGCAAAATTCACCCCTCCACTAT. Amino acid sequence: CASSLKWGAQNSPLHY.

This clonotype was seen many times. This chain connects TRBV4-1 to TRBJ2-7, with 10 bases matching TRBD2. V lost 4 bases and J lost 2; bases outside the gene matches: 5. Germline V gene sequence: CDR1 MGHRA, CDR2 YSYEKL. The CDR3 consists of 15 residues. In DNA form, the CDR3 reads TGCGCCAGCAGCCTCGTAGCGGGGGGACCCTACGAGCAGTACTTC. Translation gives CASSLVAGGPYEQYF.

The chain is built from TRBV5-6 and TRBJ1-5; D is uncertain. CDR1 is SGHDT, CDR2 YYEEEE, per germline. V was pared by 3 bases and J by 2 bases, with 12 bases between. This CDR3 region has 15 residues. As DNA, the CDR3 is TGTGCCAGCAGCTCTGCATTAAGGGGCAATCAGCCCCAGCATTTT. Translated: CASSSALRGNQPQHF.

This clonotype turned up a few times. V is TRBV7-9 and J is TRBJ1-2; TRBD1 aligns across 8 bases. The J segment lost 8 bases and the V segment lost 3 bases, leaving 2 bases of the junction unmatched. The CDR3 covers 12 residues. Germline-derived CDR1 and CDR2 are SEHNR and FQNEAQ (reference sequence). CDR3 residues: CASSLDRAGYTF. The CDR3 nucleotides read TGTGCCAGCAGCTTGGACAGGGCGGGCTACACCTTC.

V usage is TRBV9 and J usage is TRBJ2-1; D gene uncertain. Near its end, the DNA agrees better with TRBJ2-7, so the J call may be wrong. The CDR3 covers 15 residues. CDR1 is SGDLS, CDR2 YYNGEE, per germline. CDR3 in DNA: TGTGCCAGCAGCGTTTCGTTAGGATTCCTCAATGAGCAGTACTTC. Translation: CASSVSLGFLNEQYF.

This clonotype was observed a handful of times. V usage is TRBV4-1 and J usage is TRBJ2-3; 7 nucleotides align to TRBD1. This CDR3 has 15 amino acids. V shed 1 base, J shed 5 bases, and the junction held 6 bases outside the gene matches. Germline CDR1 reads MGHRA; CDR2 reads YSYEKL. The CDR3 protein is CASSQGAGGIDTQYF. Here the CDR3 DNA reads TGCGCCAGCAGCCAAGGGGCAGGGGGTATAGATACGCAGTATTTT.

This CDR3 reads CASSPAGSGNTIYF. As DNA, the CDR3 is TGTGCCAGCAGTCCGGCAGGCAGCGGAAACACCATATATTTT. The V call is TRBV28, the J call TRBJ1-3; D is unresolved. In germline, CDR1 is MDHEN, CDR2 SYDVKM. There are 14 residues in the CDR3. With 5 bases removed from V and 4 bases from J, the gap between germline ends came to 12 bases.